This T cell receptor (beta chain) was sequenced during a study of beta chain features in type 1 diabetes. Notes on the study in general: Any HLA-type effect on TCRB rearrangement remained unresolved here. Among patients with Type 1 diabetes, TCRB CDR3s were moderately but significantly shorter in every one of the four CD4+ subsets.

The CDR3 consists of 12 residues. Germline assignment: CDR1 SEHNR and CDR2 FQNEAQ (reference sequence). Deletions cut 1 base from V and 6 bases from J, with 6 bases between. Naive, central memory, regulatory and stem cell-like memory cells within the CD4+ compartment were sorted using CD45RO/CCR7/CD25/CD127/CD95/CD27. Each of the sorted populations had a purity greater than 98%. Concerning this clone: Its antigen is unknown.

TCRB transcripts that were expressed got sequenced, as all of the isolated RNA had been reverse transcribed. The study sequenced naive, central memory and regulatory T cell samples to an average of roughly 3.4 million reads. The protocol was immunoSEQ multiplex PCR, while the TCRdb copy is restricted to in-frame clones and leaves out a portion. This sample has about 180,000 clones; approximately 7.9% occur once, and the top ten carry roughly 0.5%. The J gene is TRBJ1-2, the V gene TRBV7-9; D is ambiguous. The TCR originated in a man aged 18-30 years with type 1 diabetes. Specimen: central memory CD4+ T cells from blood. CDR3 DNA: TGTGCCAGCAGCTTAGACGAGAATGGCTACACCTTC. Its translation: CASSLDENGYTF.